The 20 T cell receptor beta chains listed next were all sequenced from one sample in a study of molecular identifiers for immune sequencing clone quantification. TCRdb called the PCR reads again in MiXCR, with one record for every CDR3 protein. The data contain 35,000 to 45,000 distinct CDR3 sequences, around 18% of them singletons. Sequencing was done on a sample of naive CD8+ T cells from blood, with Jurkat cell RNA spiked in. Subset of the sample: FACS-sorted CD8+CD4-CCR7+CD45RA+ naive T cells. Source of these receptors: a human donor in good health. Some libraries in this study had Jurkat cell RNA spiked in.

Ten or more counts support this clonotype. The V call is TRBV11-2, the J call TRBJ2-7; 10 nucleotides agree with TRBD1. Germline V gene sequence: CDR1 SGHAT, CDR2 FQNNGV. The CDR3 length is 15 residues. V trimming: 2 bases; J trimming: 3 bases; junction bases outside the gene matches: 4. The CDR3 reads CASSLPGQGFYEQYF. In DNA, the CDR3 is TGTGCCAGCAGCTTACCGGGACAGGGGTTCTACGAGCAGTACTTC.

This clonotype was seen a handful of times. V is TRBV12-3 or TRBV12-4 and J is TRBJ2-1, with 13 bases lining up with TRBD2. This CDR3 is built from 19 residues. V was clipped by 6 bases and J by 2 bases; unmatched bases: 13. In nucleotides, the CDR3 is TGTGCCAGCAGCTTAAGGGGACTAGCGGGACTGAAGACCTACAATGAGCAGTTCTTC. Protein product: CASSLRGLAGLKTYNEQFF.

This clonotype was picked up many times. The chain links TRBV2 to TRBJ2-7; maybe TRBD2 (5 bases). From germline, CDR1 is SNHLY and CDR2 FYNNEI. With 5 bases removed from V and 0 bases from J, the gap between germline ends came to 11 bases. CDR3 length: 14 residues. For the CDR3, the DNA is TGTGCCAGCAGTCCCGGGGAGAGCTCCTACGAGCAGTACTTC. Amino acids: CASSPGESSYEQYF.

The rearrangement uses TRBV13 and TRBJ2-7; TRBD2 matches 10 bases. The germline V gene has CDR1 PRHDT and CDR2 FYEKMQ (reference sequence). The CDR3 extends over 15 amino acids. Trimming removed 5 bases from V and 0 bases from J; junction bases left unmatched: 4. CDR3: CASSLRTSGSYEQYF. The CDR3 nucleotides read TGTGCCAGCAGCCTTAGGACTAGCGGCTCCTACGAGCAGTACTTC.

The rearrangement uses TRBV20-1 and TRBJ2-5; D ambiguous. Germline CDR1 is DFQATT and CDR2 is SNEGSKA (reference sequence). V lost 1 base and J 4 bases, leaving 19 bases between the germline ends. CDR3 length: 16 residues. CDR3 DNA: TGCAGTGCTAGAGGACGGGCCTCGACCGGGTCAGAGACCCAGTACTTC. It encodes CSARGRASTGSETQYF.

This clonotype was detected a few times. V is TRBV29-1 and J is TRBJ2-7, with D unresolved. Trimming shortened V by 5 bases and J by 1 base, and 12 bases separated the two germline ends. Germline-derived CDR1 and CDR2 are SQVTM and ANQGSEA. The CDR3 length is 13 residues. The CDR3 DNA reads as TGCAGCGTTTTACTCCCAGCTTCCTACGAGCAGTACTTC. Translation: CSVLLPASYEQYF.

Ten or more counts support this clonotype. J is TRBJ2-5 and V is TRBV29-1; 9 nucleotides agree with TRBD2. The CDR3 totals 11 residues. V dropped 3 bases and J dropped 14; count of bases not matched to a gene: 7. Germline V gene lookup returns CDR1 SQVTM and CDR2 ANQGSEA. The CDR3 spells CSVEFSGRDYF. The CDR3 DNA reads as TGCAGCGTTGAGTTTAGCGGGAGAGATTACTTC. The full variable domain, in which reference TRBV29-1 and TRBJ2-5 provide the parts outside the CDR3, is SAVISQKPSRDICQRGTSLTIQCQVDSQVTMMFWYRQQPGQSLTLIATANQGSEATYESGFVIDKFPISRPNLTFSTLTVSNMSPEDSSIYLCSVEFSGRDYFGPGTRLLVL.

This clonotype was counted once. Given a much more abundant clone one base away, this may be a read error. The CDR3 ends on some other residue instead of the conserved phenylalanine or tryptophan, so this is likely a read error. The chain carries TRBV9 and TRBJ2-2; D call uncertain. V lost 1 base and J lost 6, with 7 bases in between. This CDR3 comprises 13 residues. Germline values: CDR1 SGDLS, CDR2 YYNGEE. The CDR3 DNA follows: TGTGCCAGCAGCGTACTAGATCCCGGGGAGCTGTTTCTT. Translating gives CASSVLDPGELFL.

At least ten counts were recorded for this clonotype. The rearrangement joins TRBV19 to TRBJ2-7; 11 bases match TRBD2. This CDR3 is 15 amino acids long. Germline assignment: CDR1 LNHDA and CDR2 SQIVND (reference sequence). Germline trimming cut 5 bases from V and 6 bases from J; bases unmatched to any gene: 9. CDR3 in DNA: TGTGCCAGTAGTTTGGAACTAGCGGGAGATGGCGAGCAGTACTTC. Protein: CASSLELAGDGEQYF.

This clonotype was seen at least ten times. This rearrangement joins TRBV6-2 or TRBV6-3 to TRBJ2-7; D possibly corresponds to TRBD2 (5 bases). The germline V and J ends were trimmed by 5 bases and 3 bases, with 14 bases remaining between them. Germline CDR1 is MNHEY and CDR2 is SVGEGT. The CDR3 covers 14 residues. CDR3 in amino acids: CASSPFGENYEQYF. As DNA, the CDR3 is TGTGCCAGCAGTCCTTTCGGGGAAAACTACGAGCAGTACTTC.

This clonotype was counted ten times or more. V usage is TRBV4-1 and J usage is TRBJ2-2; no firm D call. The CDR3 spans 14 residues. CDR1 and CDR2 from the germline V gene are MGHRA and YSYEKL. The V and J ends lost 0 bases and 6 bases respectively, with 8 bases between them. CDR3 residues: CASSQEIGPGELFF. The CDR3 DNA reads as TGCGCCAGCAGCCAAGAGATTGGCCCCGGGGAGCTGTTTTTT.

Ten or more counts support this clonotype. The chain employs TRBV27 and TRBJ2-4; no clear D gene. This CDR3 comprises 16 residues. Germline V gene lookup returns CDR1 MNHEY and CDR2 SMNVEV (reference sequence). Trimming cost V 4 bases and J 0 bases, with 13 bases left between them. CDR3: CASSSPDELAKNIQYF. The CDR3, as DNA: TGTGCCAGCAGTTCGCCCGATGAGTTAGCCAAAAACATTCAGTACTTC.

Of note for this clonotype: The junction departs from germline at one end; a sequencing error may be responsible. V and J are TRBV27 and TRBJ2-7, with no clear D. Germline V gene sequence: CDR1 MNHEY, CDR2 SMNVEV (reference sequence). The CDR3 runs 15 residues. This CDR3 reads CACSYFGPSSYEQYF. CDR3 bases: TGTGCCTGCAGTTACTTTGGTCCCAGCTCCTACGAGCAGTACTTC.

This clonotype was counted many times. This CDR3 reads CASSDDLREGGTEAFF. The CDR3 region has the DNA TGTGCCAGCAGTGACGACCTAAGGGAGGGCGGCACTGAAGCTTTCTTT. The chain links TRBV12-3 or TRBV12-4 to TRBJ1-1; D remains ambiguous. The germline V and J ends were trimmed by 5 bases and 4 bases, with 20 bases remaining between them. The CDR3 totals 16 residues.

A word on this clonotype: This may be a read error: a much more frequent sequence differs by one nucleotide. The chain combines TRBV4-1 with TRBJ2-7; the D is unclear. Germline CDR1 MGHRA, CDR2 YSYEKL. The CDR3 extends over 16 amino acids. Written as DNA, the CDR3 is TGCACCAGCAGCCAGTCCCCCGCGGCCAGCTCCTACGAGCAGTACTTC. Residues: CTSSQSPAASSYEQYF.

Many counts were recorded for this clonotype. The rearrangement joins TRBV29-1 to TRBJ2-3; D gene uncertain. CDR1 and CDR2 from the germline V gene are SQVTM and ANQGSEA. V lost 4 bases and J 5 bases, leaving 4 bases between the germline ends. The CDR3 totals 10 residues. CDR3 loop: CSVVEDTQYF. The CDR3 nucleotides are TGCAGCGTTGTGGAAGATACGCAGTATTTT.

There are many counts of this clonotype. The chain employs TRBV2 and TRBJ2-1, with D tentatively TRBD2 (5 bases). The V end was cut by 7 bases, the J end by 6 bases, with 10 bases between. Germline CDR1 SNHLY, CDR2 FYNNEI. CDR3 length equals 12 residues. This chain's CDR3 is CASTSSSNEQFF. DNA for the CDR3: TGTGCCAGCACCTCTAGCTCCAATGAGCAGTTCTTC.

This clonotype came up many times. The chain employs TRBV6-5 and TRBJ2-7; 8 nucleotides align to TRBD1. With 10 bases clipped from V and 4 bases from J, the junction kept 6 bases outside the gene matches. The length of the CDR3 is 12 residues. Germline V gene lookup returns CDR1 MNHEY and CDR2 SVGAGI. CDR3 region: CATGTGIYEQYF. The CDR3 DNA sequence: TGTGCCACCGGGACAGGAATATACGAGCAGTACTTC.

The chain joins TRBV29-1 to TRBJ2-2; a weak D match, TRBD2 (5 bases). In germline, CDR1 is SQVTM, CDR2 ANQGSEA. This CDR3 has 13 amino acids. Trimming shortened V by 6 bases and J by 3 bases, and 11 bases separated the two germline ends. CDR3 in DNA: TGCAGCGTGGTGGGAGCGGACACCGGGGAGCTGTTTTTT. It specifies CSVVGADTGELFF.

The CDR3 DNA reads TGTGCCAGCAGCTTGAGTGCAGGGATCCCTGAAGCTTTCTTT. It encodes CASSLSAGIPEAFF. V and J are TRBV5-4 and TRBJ1-1; perhaps TRBD1 as D (5 bases). Looked up from germline, CDR1 is SGHNT and CDR2 is YYREEE (reference sequence). This CDR3 spans 14 amino acids. The germline V and J ends were trimmed by 1 base and 6 bases, with 13 bases remaining between them.